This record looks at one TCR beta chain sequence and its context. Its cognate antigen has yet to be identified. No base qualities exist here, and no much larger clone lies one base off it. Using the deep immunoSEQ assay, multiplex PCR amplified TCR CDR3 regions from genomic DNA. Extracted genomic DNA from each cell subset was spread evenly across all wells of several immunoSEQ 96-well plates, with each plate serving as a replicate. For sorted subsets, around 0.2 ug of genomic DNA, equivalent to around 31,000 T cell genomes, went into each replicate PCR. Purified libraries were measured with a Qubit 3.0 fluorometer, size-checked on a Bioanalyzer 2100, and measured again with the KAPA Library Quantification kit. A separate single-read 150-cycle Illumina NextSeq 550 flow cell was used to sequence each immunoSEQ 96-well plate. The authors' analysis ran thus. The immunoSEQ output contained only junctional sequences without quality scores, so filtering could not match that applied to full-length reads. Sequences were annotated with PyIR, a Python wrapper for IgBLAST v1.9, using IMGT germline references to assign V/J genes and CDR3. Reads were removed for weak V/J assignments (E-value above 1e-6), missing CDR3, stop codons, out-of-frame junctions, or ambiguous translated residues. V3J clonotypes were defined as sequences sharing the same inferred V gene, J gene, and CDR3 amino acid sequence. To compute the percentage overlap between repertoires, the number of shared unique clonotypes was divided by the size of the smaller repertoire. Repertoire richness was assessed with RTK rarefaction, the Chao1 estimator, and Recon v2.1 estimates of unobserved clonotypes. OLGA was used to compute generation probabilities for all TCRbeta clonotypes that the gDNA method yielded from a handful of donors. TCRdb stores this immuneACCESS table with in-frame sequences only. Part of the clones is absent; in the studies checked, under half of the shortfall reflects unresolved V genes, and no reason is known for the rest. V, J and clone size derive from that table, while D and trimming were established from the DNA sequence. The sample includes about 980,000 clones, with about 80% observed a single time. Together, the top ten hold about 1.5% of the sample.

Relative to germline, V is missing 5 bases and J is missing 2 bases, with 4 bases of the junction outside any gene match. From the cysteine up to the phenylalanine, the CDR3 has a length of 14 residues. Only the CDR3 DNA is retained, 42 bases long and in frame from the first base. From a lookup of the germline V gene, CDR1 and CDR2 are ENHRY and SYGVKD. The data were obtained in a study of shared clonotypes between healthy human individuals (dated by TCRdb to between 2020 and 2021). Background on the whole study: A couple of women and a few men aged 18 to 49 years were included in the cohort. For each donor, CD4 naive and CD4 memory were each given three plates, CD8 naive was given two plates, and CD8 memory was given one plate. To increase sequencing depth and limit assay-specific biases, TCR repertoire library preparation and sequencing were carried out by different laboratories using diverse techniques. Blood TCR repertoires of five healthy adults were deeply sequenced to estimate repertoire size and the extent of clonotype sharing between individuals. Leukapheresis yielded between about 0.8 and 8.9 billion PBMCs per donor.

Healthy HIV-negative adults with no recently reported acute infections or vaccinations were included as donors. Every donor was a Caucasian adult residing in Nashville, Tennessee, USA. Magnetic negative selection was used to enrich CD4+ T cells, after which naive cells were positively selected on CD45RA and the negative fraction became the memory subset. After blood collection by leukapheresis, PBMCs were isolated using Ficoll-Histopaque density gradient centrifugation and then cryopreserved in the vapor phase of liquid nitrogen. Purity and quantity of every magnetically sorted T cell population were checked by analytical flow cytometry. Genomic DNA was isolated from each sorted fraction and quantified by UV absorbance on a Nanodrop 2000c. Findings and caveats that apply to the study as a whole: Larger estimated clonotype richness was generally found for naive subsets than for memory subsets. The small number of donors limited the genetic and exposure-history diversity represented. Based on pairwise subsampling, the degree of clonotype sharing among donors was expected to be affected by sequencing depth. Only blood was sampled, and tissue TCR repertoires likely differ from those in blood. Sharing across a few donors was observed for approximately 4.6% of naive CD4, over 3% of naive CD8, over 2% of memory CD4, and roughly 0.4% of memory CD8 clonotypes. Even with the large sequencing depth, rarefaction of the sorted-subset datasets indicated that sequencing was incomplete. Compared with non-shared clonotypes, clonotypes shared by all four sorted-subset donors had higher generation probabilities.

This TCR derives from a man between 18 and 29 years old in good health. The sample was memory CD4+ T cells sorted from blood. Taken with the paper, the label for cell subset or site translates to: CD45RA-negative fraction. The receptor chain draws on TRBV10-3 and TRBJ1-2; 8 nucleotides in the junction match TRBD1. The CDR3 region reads CAISRDRMNYGYTF. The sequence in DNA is TGTGCCATCAGTAGGGACAGGATGAACTATGGCTACACCTTC.